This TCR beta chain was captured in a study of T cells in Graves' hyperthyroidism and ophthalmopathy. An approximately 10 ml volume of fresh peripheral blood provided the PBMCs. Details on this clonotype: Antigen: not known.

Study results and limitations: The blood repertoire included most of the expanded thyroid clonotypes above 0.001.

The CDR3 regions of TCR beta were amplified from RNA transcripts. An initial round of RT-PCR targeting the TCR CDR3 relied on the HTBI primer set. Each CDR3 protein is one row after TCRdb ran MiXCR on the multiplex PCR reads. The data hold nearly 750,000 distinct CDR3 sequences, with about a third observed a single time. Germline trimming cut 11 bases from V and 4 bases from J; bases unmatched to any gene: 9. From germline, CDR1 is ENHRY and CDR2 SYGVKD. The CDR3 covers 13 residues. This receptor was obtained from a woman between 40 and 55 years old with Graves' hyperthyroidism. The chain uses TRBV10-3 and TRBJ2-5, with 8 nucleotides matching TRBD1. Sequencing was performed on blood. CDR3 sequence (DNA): TGTGCCGTAGCAGGGGGCCTCCGAGAGACCCAGTACTTC. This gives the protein CAVAGGLRETQYF.